This passage covers 19 T cell receptor beta chains from one sample sequenced in a study of T cells after yellow fever vaccination. From the 5' RACE reads, TCRdb called clonotypes with MiXCR, one entry per CDR3 protein. The table lists 300,000 to 350,000 distinct CDR3 sequences, about 10% of them singletons. The sequenced sample was CD4+ T cells sorted from PBMCs, obtained 45 days after the yellow fever booster vaccination. These TCRs come from a man between 18 and 35 years old who received the YFV17D yellow fever vaccine.

The sample holds a few counts of this clonotype. The gene calls are TRBV7-6 and TRBJ2-1; tentative D call: TRBD1 (7 bases). Germline-derived CDR1 and CDR2 are SGHVS and FNYEAQ. With 5 bases removed from V and 7 bases from J, the gap between germline ends came to 24 bases. The CDR3 has 17 residues. In DNA, the CDR3 is TGTGCCAGCAGCGCGTTACAGGGGTTGGAAGGGGGGAATGAGCAGTTCTTC. This translates into CASSALQGLEGGNEQFF.

This clonotype was counted ten times or more. The chain carries TRBV3-1 and TRBJ2-3, with unresolved D. Germline lookup yields CDR1 LGHDT and CDR2 YNNKEL (reference sequence). V lost 0 bases to trimming and J lost 2 bases, with 6 bases between them. The CDR3 is made up of 14 amino acids. CDR3 region: CASSQDLTTDTQYF. CDR3 in DNA: TGTGCCAGCAGCCAAGACTTGACCACAGATACGCAGTATTTT.

This clonotype was detected many times. The chain is built from TRBV7-9 and TRBJ2-2; 7 nucleotides line up with TRBD2. Trimming at V came to 5 bases and at J to 3 bases, leaving 18 bases not matched to a gene. Germline CDR1 reads SEHNR; CDR2 reads FQNEAQ (reference sequence). The CDR3 runs 19 residues. CDR3 DNA: TGTGCCAGCAGCCGAAGGGGACTACTAGACACCGCTTACACCGGGGAGCTGTTTTTT. Its translation: CASSRRGLLDTAYTGELFF. The entire variable domain, with the rest obtained from reference TRBV7-9 and TRBJ2-2, is as follows: DTGVSQNPRHKITKRGQNVTFRCDPISEHNRLYWYRQTLGQGPEFLTYFQNEAQLEKSRLLSDRFSAERPKGSFSTLEIQRTEQGDSAMYLCASSRRGLLDTAYTGELFFGEGSRLTVL.

This clonotype was observed a few times. The chain employs TRBV7-9 and TRBJ1-3; no clear D gene. V lost 3 bases, J lost 0 bases, and 3 bases lay in between. The germline gives CDR1 SEHNR, CDR2 FQNEAQ (reference sequence). The length of the CDR3 is 13 residues. CDR3 sequence (DNA): TGTGCCAGCAGCTTGGACTCTGGAAACACCATATATTTT. Translated: CASSLDSGNTIYF.

In its sample, this clonotype was seen a few times. The V and J genes are TRBV20-1 and TRBJ2-4; D may correspond to TRBD1 or TRBD2 (5 bases each). The CDR3 contains 12 residues. The germline V gene encodes CDR1 DFQATT and CDR2 SNEGSKA (reference sequence). For the CDR3, the DNA is TGCAGCGCCGCGGTGGGGGAAAACATTCAGTACTTC. It is translated as CSAAVGENIQYF.

This clonotype came up many times. The chain joins TRBV12-3 or TRBV12-4 to TRBJ1-2, with D unclear. This CDR3 has 14 residues. The V end was cut by 3 bases, the J end by 3 bases, with 11 bases between. For the CDR3, the DNA is TGTGCCAGCAGTTTGGGGTATTCGGACTATGGCTACACCTTC. It specifies CASSLGYSDYGYTF.

The chain carries TRBV7-8 and TRBJ2-5, with D perhaps matching TRBD1 (5 bases). V dropped 2 bases and J dropped 6 bases, with 34 bases sitting between them. CDR1 and CDR2 from the germline V gene are SGHVS and FQNEAQ. The length of the CDR3 is 21 residues. The CDR3 bases are TGTGCCAGCAGCTTAATGGGCTTCAGGGTAGTGAATGAGTTGGTGGCGAAGACCCAGTACTTC. Encoded protein: CASSLMGFRVVNELVAKTQYF.

This clonotype was seen many times. The V call is TRBV7-3, the J call TRBJ2-1, with TRBD1 matching 12 bases. Germline V gene data show CDR1 as SGHTA and CDR2 as FQGTGA. The trim removed 5 bases at V and 10 bases at J, leaving 12 bases unmatched. The CDR3 has 16 amino acids. The CDR3 coding sequence is TGTGCCAGCAGCCCCATCCCGGGACAGGGGGCTCGGGAGCAGTTCTTC. Translated: CASSPIPGQGAREQFF.

This clonotype has more than one count but fewer than ten. The chain couples TRBV7-2 to TRBJ2-5, with no clear D. CDR1 SGHTA and CDR2 FQGNSA come from the germline V gene. The CDR3 is made up of 14 amino acids. Deletions cut 5 bases from V and 1 base from J, with 11 bases between. This CDR3 is CASSTFGPQETQYF. CDR3 nucleotides: TGTGCCAGCAGCACCTTTGGCCCCCAAGAGACCCAGTACTTC.

This clonotype has only a few counts. The chain uses TRBV20-1 and TRBJ2-5; 12 positions agree with TRBD2. The trim removed 5 bases at V and 4 bases at J, leaving 5 bases unmatched. The V gene's germline CDR1 is DFQATT and CDR2 SNEGSKA (reference sequence). The CDR3 covers 14 residues. CDR3 residues: CSAELAGGRETQYF. CDR3 in DNA: TGCAGTGCTGAGCTAGCGGGGGGGCGAGAGACCCAGTACTTC.

A few counts support this clonotype. The chain carries TRBV5-1 and TRBJ2-5, with 7 bases matching TRBD2. This CDR3 has 14 amino acids. The germline V gene encodes CDR1 SGHRS and CDR2 YFSETQ. V was clipped by 0 bases and J by 4 bases; unmatched bases: 3. This CDR3 is CASSLEGLGETQYF. The CDR3 DNA sequence: TGCGCCAGCAGCTTGGAAGGACTAGGAGAGACCCAGTACTTC.

This clonotype is judged medium-sized (0.01 to 0.1%). The chain carries TRBV29-1 and TRBJ2-3, with D perhaps being TRBD1 or TRBD2 (7 bases each). There are 15 residues in the CDR3. V was trimmed by 4 bases and J by 6 bases, leaving 20 bases between them. Germline values: CDR1 SQVTM, CDR2 ANQGSEA. The CDR3: CSVGEWRGGGDTQYF. DNA of the CDR3: TGCAGCGTTGGTGAATGGCGGGGAGGGGGCGATACGCAGTATTTT.

The chain carries TRBV5-4 and TRBJ2-2, with a weak D call TRBD2 (7 bases). V lost 6 bases to trimming and J lost 6 bases, with 18 bases between them. Germline lookup yields CDR1 SGHNT and CDR2 YYREEE (reference sequence). The CDR3 loop spans 15 amino acids. The DNA for the CDR3 is TGTGCCAGCACCACTCGAGGGGGGGGGCCCGGGGAGCTGTTTTTT. Its protein product is CASTTRGGGPGELFF.

This clonotype was counted a few times. CDR3 DNA: TGCAGCCCGGGTGGGGGAGCTAGGGGGACCCAGTACTTC. It encodes CSPGGGARGTQYF. The chain employs TRBV29-1 and TRBJ2-5; D may correspond to TRBD1 or TRBD2 (5 bases each). In germline, CDR1 is SQVTM, CDR2 ANQGSEA. The CDR3 runs 13 residues. V was shortened by 8 bases and J by 7 bases, with 20 bases between the two germline ends.

There are a few counts of this clonotype. V is TRBV27 and J is TRBJ1-1; D is possibly TRBD1 (6 bases). The length of the CDR3 is 13 residues. V lost 6 bases and J lost 6, with 14 bases in between. The germline gives CDR1 MNHEY, CDR2 SMNVEV (reference sequence). CDR3 protein: CASRVRGSSEAFF. As DNA, the CDR3 is TGTGCCAGCAGGGTCAGGGGATCGTCTGAAGCTTTCTTT.

Only a few counts were recorded for this clonotype. The chain carries TRBV10-3 and TRBJ2-3; D ambiguous. The ends were cut back, 3 bases at V and 0 bases at J, with 7 bases in the middle. This CDR3 has 14 amino acids. In germline, CDR1 is ENHRY, CDR2 SYGVKD. Here the CDR3 DNA reads TGTGCCATCAGTGAAATGAGTAGCACAGATACGCAGTATTTT. Translating gives CAISEMSSTDTQYF.

The chain combines TRBV4-1 with TRBJ1-2, with D possibly being TRBD1 (6 bases). The CDR3 spans 16 residues. Trimming pared 0 bases from V and 3 bases from J, leaving 14 bases between. CDR1 is MGHRA, CDR2 YSYEKL, per germline. CDR3 DNA sequence: TGCGCCAGCAGCCAAGATCACCGGGGGCCTTACTATGGCTACACCTTC. Protein sequence: CASSQDHRGPYYGYTF.

Many counts were recorded for this clonotype. This rearrangement joins TRBV12-3 or TRBV12-4 to TRBJ2-7; the D is unclear. The germline V and J ends were trimmed by 0 bases and 3 bases, with 3 bases remaining between them. The CDR3 spans 12 residues. The CDR3 DNA reads as TGTGCCAGCAGTTTAGCCAACTACGAGCAGTACTTC. This gives the protein CASSLANYEQYF.

This clonotype was seen only a few times. The rearrangement joins TRBV20-1 to TRBJ1-2; D remains unclear. Germline V lookup: CDR1 DFQATT, CDR2 SNEGSKA (reference sequence). The CDR3 sequence is 14 residues long. Trimming cost V 1 base and J 2 bases, with 11 bases left between them. The CDR3 DNA follows: TGCAGTGCTAGAGCTCGGGGAACAAACTATGGCTACACCTTC. This encodes CSARARGTNYGYTF.